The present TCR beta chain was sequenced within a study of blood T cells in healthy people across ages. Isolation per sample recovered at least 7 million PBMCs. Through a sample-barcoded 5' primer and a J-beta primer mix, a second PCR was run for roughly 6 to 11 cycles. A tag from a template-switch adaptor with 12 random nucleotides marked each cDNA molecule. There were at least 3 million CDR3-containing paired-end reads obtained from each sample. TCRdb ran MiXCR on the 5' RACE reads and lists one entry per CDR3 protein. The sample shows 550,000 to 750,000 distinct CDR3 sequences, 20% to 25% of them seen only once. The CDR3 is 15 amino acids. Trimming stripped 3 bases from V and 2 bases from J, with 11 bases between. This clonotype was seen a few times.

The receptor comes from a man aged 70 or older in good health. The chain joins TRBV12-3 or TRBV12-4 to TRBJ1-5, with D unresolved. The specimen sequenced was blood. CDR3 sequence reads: CASSLYSAGNQPQHF. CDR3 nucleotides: TGTGCCAGCAGTTTGTATTCGGCCGGCAATCAGCCCCAGCATTTT.